There are many counts of the clone carrying this T cell receptor beta chain. The antigen is undetermined. Clinical symptoms, serum thyroxine and TRAb, thyroid ultrasound and orbital computed tomography were used for the diagnoses. Each 10 ml fresh peripheral blood draw supplied the PBMCs. These data belong to a study of T cells in Graves' hyperthyroidism and ophthalmopathy. Study-wide context: Peripheral blood was acquired at first diagnosis, ahead of any therapy whatsoever.

Findings and limits, study-wide: Researchers found most expanded thyroid clonotypes above 0.001 in blood as well.

RNA transcripts yielded amplified TCR beta CDR3 regions. Using the HTBI primer set, a first-round RT-PCR was run on the TCR CDR3. Using its own MiXCR run on the multiplex PCR reads, TCRdb lists one record per CDR3 protein. The sample lists roughly 530,000 distinct CDR3 sequences; 15% to 20% were seen once. The material sequenced was blood. The origin of this receptor is a woman between 18 and 30 years old with Graves' ophthalmopathy.

CDR3 in amino acids: CASSFEDIPGWTEAFF. The CDR3 region has the DNA TGCGCCAGCAGCTTCGAGGACATCCCAGGGTGGACTGAAGCTTTCTTT. The chain has TRBV5-1 and TRBJ1-1, with a possible D match to TRBD1 (5 bases). Germline V gene lookup returns CDR1 SGHRS and CDR2 YFSETQ. V was trimmed by 2 bases and J by 5 bases, leaving 19 bases between them. This CDR3 has 16 residues.